The T cell receptor (beta chain) described here comes from a study of T-cell reconstitution after alpha-beta-depleted transplantation in children. Molecular barcoding with unique molecular identifiers was used for the TCRbeta library. MiXCR, run by TCRdb on the PCR reads, gives a single entry per CDR3 protein. The table records approximately 500,000 distinct CDR3 sequences, around 27% of them present only once. This CDR3 has 15 residues. Germline assignment: CDR1 SGHDN and CDR2 FVKESK. V shed 4 bases and J shed 2 bases, with 13 bases lying between them. On this clonotype itself: Its antigen is unknown.

Study-wide points: Among T cells one year after transplant, newly produced cells accounted for most counts and diversity. It was reported that alpha-beta T cells came from several hundred expanded graft clones (about two months after transplant). Some patients' high day-60 TCRbeta diversity was attributed to recipient cells surviving conditioning.

V gene TRBV14 combines with J gene TRBJ2-3; D is unclear. Sequencing was performed on PBMCs, taken before TCRalphabeta/CD19-depleted stem cell transplant. This TCR was sampled from a boy in the first two years of life with Wiskott-Aldrich syndrome, due to receive a stem cell transplant. The CDR3: CASSPQVGDTDTQYF. The CDR3 coding sequence is TGTGCCAGCAGCCCACAAGTGGGCGACACAGATACGCAGTATTTT.